The present entry profiles one TCR beta chain with its context. Its antigen is not known. The CDR3 loop spans 14 amino acids. The J segment lost 3 bases and the V segment lost 0 bases, leaving 2 bases of the junction unmatched. CDR1 MNHEY and CDR2 SVGEGT come from the germline V gene. These data come from a study of T cell responses to AZD1222 COVID-19 vaccine. Study details: Whether given at about 4 or about 12 weeks, second doses were pooled. Study results and caveats: Across spike, vaccine-associated CD4 TCRs were found, dominant at 160-218 and 743-854. The donors showed a predominance of white British ancestry and of females, with possible underestimation of clonal diversity. Repertoire sampling was restricted to post-peak T cell response timepoints.

Clones were read by immunoSEQ multiplex PCR, and TCRdb kept only the in-frame ones, dropping some. The sample carries approximately 150,000 clones, just over 90% recorded once. The sample in question was peripheral blood, obtained on day 0 of AZD1222 vaccination. The chain carries TRBV6-2 or TRBV6-3 and TRBJ2-7, with 7 nucleotides matching TRBD1. The sequence was obtained from an adult in good health. This CDR3 reads CASSYSTGNYEQYF. CDR3 DNA: TGTGCCAGCAGTTACTCGACAGGGAACTACGAGCAGTACTTC.